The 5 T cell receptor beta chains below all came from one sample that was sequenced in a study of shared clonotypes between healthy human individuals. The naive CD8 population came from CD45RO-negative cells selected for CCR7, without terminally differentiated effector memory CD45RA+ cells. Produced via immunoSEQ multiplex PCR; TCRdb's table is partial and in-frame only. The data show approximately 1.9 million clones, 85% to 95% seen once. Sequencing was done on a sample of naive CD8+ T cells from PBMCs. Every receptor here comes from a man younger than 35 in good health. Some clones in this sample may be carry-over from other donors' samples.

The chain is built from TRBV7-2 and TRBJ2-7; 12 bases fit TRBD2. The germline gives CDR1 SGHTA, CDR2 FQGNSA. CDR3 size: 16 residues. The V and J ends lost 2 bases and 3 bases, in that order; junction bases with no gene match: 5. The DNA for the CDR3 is TGTGCCAGCAGCTTACTAGCGGGAGGGGCCGACTACGAGCAGTACTTC. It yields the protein CASSLLAGGADYEQYF. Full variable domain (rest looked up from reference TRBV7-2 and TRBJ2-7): GAGVSQSPSNKVTEKGKDVELRCDPISGHTALYWYRQSLGQGLEFLIYFQGNSAPDKSGLPSDRFSAERTGGSVSTLTIQRTQQEDSAVYLCASSLLAGGADYEQYFGPGTRLTVT.

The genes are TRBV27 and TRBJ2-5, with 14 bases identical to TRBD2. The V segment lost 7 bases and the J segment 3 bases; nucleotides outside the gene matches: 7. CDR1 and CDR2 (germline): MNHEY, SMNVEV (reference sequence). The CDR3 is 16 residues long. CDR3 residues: CASNPRLAGGEETQYF. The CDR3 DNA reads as TGTGCCAGCAACCCTCGACTAGCGGGAGGGGAAGAGACCCAGTACTTC.

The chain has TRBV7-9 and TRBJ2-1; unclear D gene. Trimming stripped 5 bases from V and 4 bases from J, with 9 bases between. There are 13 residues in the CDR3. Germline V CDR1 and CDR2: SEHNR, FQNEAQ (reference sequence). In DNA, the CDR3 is TGTGCCAGCAGCGAGCTAGGGTACAATGAGCAGTTCTTC. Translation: CASSELGYNEQFF.

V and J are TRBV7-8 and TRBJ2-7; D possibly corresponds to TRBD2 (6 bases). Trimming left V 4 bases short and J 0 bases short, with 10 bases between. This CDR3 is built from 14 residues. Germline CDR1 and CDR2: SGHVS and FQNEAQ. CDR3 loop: CASSWRGPSYEQYF. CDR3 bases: TGTGCCAGCAGCTGGAGGGGACCCTCCTACGAGCAGTACTTC.

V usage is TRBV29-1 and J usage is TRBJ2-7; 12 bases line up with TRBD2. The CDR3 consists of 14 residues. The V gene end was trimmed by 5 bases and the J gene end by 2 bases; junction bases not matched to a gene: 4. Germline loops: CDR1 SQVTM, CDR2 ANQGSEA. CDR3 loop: CSVRTSGKPYEQYF. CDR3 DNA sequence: TGCAGCGTTCGGACTAGCGGGAAGCCCTACGAGCAGTACTTC.